This T cell receptor beta chain stems from a study of shared clonotypes between healthy human individuals (TCRdb year 2020). Regarding the complete study: The cohort included three men and a couple of women between 18 and 49 years of age. For each donor, CD4 naive and CD4 memory were each given three plates, CD8 naive was given two plates, and CD8 memory was given one plate. Blood TCR repertoires of five healthy adults were deeply sequenced to estimate repertoire size and the extent of clonotype sharing between individuals. To increase sequencing depth and limit assay-specific biases, TCR repertoire library preparation and sequencing were carried out by different laboratories using diverse techniques. Leukapheresis yielded between about 0.85 and 9.5 billion PBMCs per donor.

Between the V and J ends, shortened by 4 bases and 1 base respectively, the junction contains 8 bases. Including cysteine and phenylalanine, the CDR3 has 13 amino acids. Only the CDR3 DNA stays, 39 bases, in frame from base 1. The germline V gene specifies SGDLS as CDR1 and YYNGEE as CDR2. Paper-wide results and their limitations: Naive subsets generally had larger estimated clonotype richness than memory subsets. Sampling was restricted to blood, and TCR repertoires in tissue are likely to differ from TCR repertoires in blood. Compared with non-shared clonotypes, the clonotypes found in all four sorted-subset donors had higher generation probabilities. Incomplete sequencing was indicated by rarefaction of sorted-subset datasets, despite the large sequencing depth. The genetic and exposure-history diversity represented was limited by the small number of donors. Based on pairwise subsampling, the degree of clonotype sharing among donors was expected to be affected by sequencing depth. Across four donors, approximately 5% of naive CD4, roughly 3.3% of naive CD8, 2% to 2.5% of memory CD4, and approximately 0.4% of memory CD8 clonotypes were shared.

Of note for this clone: It has no known antigen specificity. Per-nucleotide qualities are absent, and no much larger clonotype sits a single base away.

Using the deep immunoSEQ assay, TCR CDR3 regions were amplified from genomic DNA by multiplex PCR. For each cell subset, the extracted genomic DNA was distributed evenly across all wells of several immunoSEQ 96-well plates, and each plate served as one replicate. For sorted subsets, each replicate PCR was loaded with approximately 200 ng genomic DNA, equivalent to about 30,000 T cell genomes. Purified libraries were measured with a Qubit 3.0 fluorometer, size-checked on a Bioanalyzer 2100, and measured again with the KAPA Library Quantification kit. Every immunoSEQ 96-well plate was sequenced on a dedicated single-read 150-cycle Illumina NextSeq 550 flow cell. The source study handled its data this way. The immunoSEQ output contained only junctional sequences without quality scores, so filtering could not match that applied to full-length reads. To assign V/J genes and CDR3, sequences were annotated against IMGT germline references using PyIR, a Python wrapper for IgBLAST v1.9. Any read was removed if the V/J assignment was weak (E-value above 1e-6), the CDR3 was missing, or the read contained stop codons, out-of-frame junctions, or ambiguous translated residues. V3J clonotypes were defined as sequences sharing the same inferred V gene, J gene, and CDR3 amino acid sequence. To compute the percentage overlap between repertoires, the number of shared unique clonotypes was divided by the size of the smaller repertoire. Repertoire richness was assessed with RTK rarefaction, the Chao1 estimator, and Recon v2.1 estimates of unobserved clonotypes. Generation probabilities were computed with OLGA for all TCRbeta clonotypes obtained by the gDNA method from several donors. In TCRdb, the immuneACCESS table is reduced to in-frame sequences with V and J assigned. These tables do not hold every clone; where another copy was compared, an unresolved V gene accounts for under half, and the others remain unexplained. V, J and clone size reflect that table, while D and trimming were determined from the DNA. For this sample there are about 2.3 million clones; roughly 92% appear just once. The ten biggest clones cover approximately 0.39% of the sample.

Donors were healthy HIV-negative adults with no recently reported acute infections or vaccinations. Every donor was a Caucasian adult residing in Nashville, Tennessee, USA. Magnetic negative selection was used to enrich CD4+ T cells, after which naive cells were positively selected on CD45RA and the negative fraction became the memory subset. Blood was obtained by leukapheresis, after which PBMCs were separated by Ficoll-Histopaque density gradient centrifugation and cryopreserved in liquid nitrogen vapor phase. Analytical flow cytometry was used to check the purity and quantity of each magnetically sorted T cell population. From each sorted fraction, genomic DNA was isolated and quantified by UV absorbance on a Nanodrop 2000c.

The sequence derives from a man younger than 35 in good health. Some clones in this sample may be carry-over from other donors' samples. This receptor chain uses TRBV9 and TRBJ1-1, with the D segment identity uncertain. The sample was naive CD4+ T cells from PBMCs. The cell subset or site label, as the study defines it: CD45RA+ positively selected. For the CDR3, the sequence is CASSTPPNTEAFF. The sequence in DNA is TGTGCCAGCAGCACCCCGCCGAACACTGAAGCTTTCTTT.